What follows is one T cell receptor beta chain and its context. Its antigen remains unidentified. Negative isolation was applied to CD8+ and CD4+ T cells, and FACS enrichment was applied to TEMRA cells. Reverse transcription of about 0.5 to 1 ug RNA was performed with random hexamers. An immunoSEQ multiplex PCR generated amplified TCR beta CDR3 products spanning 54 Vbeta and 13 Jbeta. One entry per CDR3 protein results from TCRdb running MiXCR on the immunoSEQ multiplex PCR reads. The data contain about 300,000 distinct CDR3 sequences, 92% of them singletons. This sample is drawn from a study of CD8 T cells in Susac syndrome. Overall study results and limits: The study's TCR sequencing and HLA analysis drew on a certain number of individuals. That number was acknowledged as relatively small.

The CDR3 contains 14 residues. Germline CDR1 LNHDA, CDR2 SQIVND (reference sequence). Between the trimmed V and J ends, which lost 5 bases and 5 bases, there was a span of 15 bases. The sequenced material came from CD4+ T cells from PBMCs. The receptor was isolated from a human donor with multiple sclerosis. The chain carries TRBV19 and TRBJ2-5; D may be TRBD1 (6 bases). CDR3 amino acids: CASSYGQPGETQYF. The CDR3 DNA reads TGTGCCAGTAGTTACGGACAGCCCGGGGAGACCCAGTACTTC.